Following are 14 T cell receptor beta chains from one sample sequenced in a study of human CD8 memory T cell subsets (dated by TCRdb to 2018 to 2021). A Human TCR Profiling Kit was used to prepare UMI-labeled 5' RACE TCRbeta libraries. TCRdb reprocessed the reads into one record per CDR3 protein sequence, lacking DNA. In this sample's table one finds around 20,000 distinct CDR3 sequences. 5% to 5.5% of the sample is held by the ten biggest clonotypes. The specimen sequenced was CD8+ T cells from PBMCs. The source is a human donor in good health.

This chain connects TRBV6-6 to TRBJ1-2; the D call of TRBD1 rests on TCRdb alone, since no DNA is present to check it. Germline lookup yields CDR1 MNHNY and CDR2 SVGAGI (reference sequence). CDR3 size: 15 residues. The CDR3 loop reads CASSLDRTGNYGYTF.

The CDR3 region is CASSLRGTDNEQFF. J is TRBJ2-1 and V is TRBV7-9; no DNA is available, so the TRBD1 call from TCRdb remains unchecked. Looked up from germline, CDR1 is SEHNR and CDR2 is FQNEAQ (reference sequence). The CDR3 spans 14 residues.

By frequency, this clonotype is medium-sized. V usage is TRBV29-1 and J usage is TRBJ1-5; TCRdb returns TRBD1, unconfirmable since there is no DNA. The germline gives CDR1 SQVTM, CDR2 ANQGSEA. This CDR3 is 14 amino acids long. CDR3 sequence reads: CSVDTGEWDQPQHF.

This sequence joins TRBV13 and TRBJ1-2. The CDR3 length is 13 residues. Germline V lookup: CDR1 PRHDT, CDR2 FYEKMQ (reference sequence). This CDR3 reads CASTLGLGYGYTF.

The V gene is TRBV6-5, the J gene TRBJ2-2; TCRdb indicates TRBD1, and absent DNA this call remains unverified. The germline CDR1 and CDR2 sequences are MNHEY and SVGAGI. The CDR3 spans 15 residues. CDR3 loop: CASSPGQVYTGELFF.

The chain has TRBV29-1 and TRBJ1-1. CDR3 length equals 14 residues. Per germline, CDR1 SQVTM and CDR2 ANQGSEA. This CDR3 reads CSVEVSTYDTEAFF.

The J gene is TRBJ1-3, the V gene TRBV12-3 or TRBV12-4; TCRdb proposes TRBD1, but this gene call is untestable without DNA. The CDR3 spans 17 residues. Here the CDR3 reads CASSLAGQGGAGNTIYF.

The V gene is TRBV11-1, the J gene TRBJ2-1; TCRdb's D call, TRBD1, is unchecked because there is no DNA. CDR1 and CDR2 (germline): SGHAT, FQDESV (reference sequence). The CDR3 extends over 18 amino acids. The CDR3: CASSLDSMGGAYYNEQFF.

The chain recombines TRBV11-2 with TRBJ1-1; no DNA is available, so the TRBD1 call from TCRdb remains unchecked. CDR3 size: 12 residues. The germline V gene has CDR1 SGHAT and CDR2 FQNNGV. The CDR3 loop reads CASSSDRRVTFF.

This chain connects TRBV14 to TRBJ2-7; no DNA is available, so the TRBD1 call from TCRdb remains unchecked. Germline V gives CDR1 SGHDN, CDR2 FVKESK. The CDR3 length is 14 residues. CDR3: CASSGRDGGYEQYF.

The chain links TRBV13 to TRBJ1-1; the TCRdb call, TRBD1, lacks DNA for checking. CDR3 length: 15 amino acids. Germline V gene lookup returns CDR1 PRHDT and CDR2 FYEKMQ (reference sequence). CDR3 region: CASSLTPGQGSEAFF.

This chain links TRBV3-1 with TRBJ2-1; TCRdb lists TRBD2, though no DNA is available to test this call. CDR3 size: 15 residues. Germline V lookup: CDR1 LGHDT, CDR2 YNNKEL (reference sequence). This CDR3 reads CASSQEWISGNEQFF.

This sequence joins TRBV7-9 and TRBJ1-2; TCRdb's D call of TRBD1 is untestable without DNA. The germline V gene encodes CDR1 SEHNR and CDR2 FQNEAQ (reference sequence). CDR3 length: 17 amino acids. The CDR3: CASSPRTQGGKDYGYTF.

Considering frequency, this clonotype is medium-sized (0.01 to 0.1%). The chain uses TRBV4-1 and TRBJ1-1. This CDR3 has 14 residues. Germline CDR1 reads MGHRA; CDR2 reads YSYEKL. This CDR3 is CASSQDRLYTEAFF.